The 8 T cell receptor beta chains presented below share a single source sample, sequenced in a study of cytomegalovirus exposure and HLA in healthy donors. PCR employed 60 Vbeta and 13 Jbeta primers. The method was immunoSEQ multiplex PCR; TCRdb's version includes in-frame clones alone and lacks a portion of them. This sample has about 100,000 clones, with 70% to 85% found just once. Sample: PBMCs. Receptor source: a woman aged 18 to 35 in good health and CMV-seronegative.

V is TRBV5-6 and J is TRBJ2-3; D perhaps matches TRBD2 (7 bases). There are 15 residues in the CDR3. The germline CDR1 and CDR2 sequences are SGHDT and YYEEEE. The ends were cut back, 6 bases at V and 3 bases at J, with 17 bases in the middle. The CDR3 loop reads CASIAWGGGTDTQYF. As DNA, the CDR3 is TGTGCCAGCATAGCTTGGGGGGGCGGAACAGATACGCAGTATTTT.

The genes are TRBV13 and TRBJ2-1, with D hard to call. The germline gives CDR1 PRHDT, CDR2 FYEKMQ (reference sequence). The germline V and J ends were trimmed by 0 bases and 6 bases, with 6 bases remaining between them. The CDR3 consists of 13 residues. The CDR3 DNA is TGTGCCAGCAGCTTAGGTCTAACCAATGAGCAGTTCTTC. Amino acid sequence: CASSLGLTNEQFF.

The chain employs TRBV19 and TRBJ1-5; tentative D call: TRBD1 (5 bases). Germline V CDR1 and CDR2: LNHDA, SQIVND (reference sequence). The CDR3 length is 16 residues. Trimming stripped 3 bases from V and 7 bases from J, with 19 bases between. CDR3 sequence (DNA): TGTGCCAGTAGTATTCAGGGTCCGGGGGTTTGGCAGCCCCAGCATTTT. It encodes CASSIQGPGVWQPQHF. Combining the CDR3 with reference TRBV19 and TRBJ1-5 gives the whole variable domain DGGITQSPKYLFRKEGQNVTLSCEQNLNHDAMYWYRQDPGQGLRLIYYSQIVNDFQKGDIAEGYSVSREKKESFPLTVTSAQKNPTAFYLCASSIQGPGVWQPQHFGDGTRLSIL.

V gene TRBV4-3 combines with J gene TRBJ2-7; D might be TRBD2 (5 bases). V was clipped by 3 bases and J by 2 bases, with 17 bases between them. CDR1 LGHNA and CDR2 YSLEER come from the germline V gene. The length of the CDR3 is 16 residues. The CDR3 protein is CASSHDFAGGPYEQYF. Here the CDR3 DNA reads TGCGCCAGCAGCCATGACTTCGCGGGTGGCCCCTACGAGCAGTACTTC.

The table lists this clone with a few counts. V and J are TRBV7-2 and TRBJ1-2, with D perhaps TRBD1 (5 bases). This CDR3 region has 14 residues. V lost 1 base to trimming and J lost 9 bases, with 15 bases between them. Germline values: CDR1 SGHTA, CDR2 FQGNSA. The chain's CDR3 is CASSLGTRVTSYTF. The CDR3, as DNA: TGTGCCAGCAGCTTAGGGACCAGGGTTACTAGCTACACCTTC. The whole variable domain, filled in from reference TRBV7-2 and TRBJ1-2, reads GAGVSQSPSNKVTEKGKDVELRCDPISGHTALYWYRQSLGQGLEFLIYFQGNSAPDKSGLPSDRFSAERTGGSVSTLTIQRTQQEDSAVYLCASSLGTRVTSYTFGSGTRLTVV.

This clone was detected ten times or more. The V gene is TRBV4-3, the J gene TRBJ2-7; 9 nucleotides match TRBD1. Unmatched junction bases numbered 4, after V lost 0 bases and J lost 1 base. The V gene's germline CDR1 is LGHNA and CDR2 YSLEER. CDR3 length: 16 amino acids. As DNA, the CDR3 is TGCGCCAGCAGCCAAGAGCCCGGGACAGGGTCCTACGAGCAGTACTTC. Amino acid sequence: CASSQEPGTGSYEQYF.

V usage is TRBV7-2 and J usage is TRBJ2-3, with TRBD2 identical over 8 bases. CDR1 and CDR2 from the germline V gene are SGHTA and FQGNSA. The length of the CDR3 is 17 residues. V lost 0 bases and J lost 1; bases outside the gene matches: 6. CDR3 region: CASSLALAGGRTDTQYF. As DNA, the CDR3 is TGTGCCAGCAGCTTAGCGCTGGCGGGAGGACGCACAGATACGCAGTATTTT.

This chain links TRBV5-5 with TRBJ2-7; a weak D match, TRBD2 (7 bases). Germline CDR1 and CDR2: SGHKS and YYEKEE (reference sequence). The ends were cut back, 5 bases at V and 7 bases at J, with 16 bases in the middle. This CDR3 is 13 amino acids long. The CDR3 here is CASSPGGPLEQYF. The CDR3 DNA sequence: TGTGCCAGCAGTCCGGGGGGCCCCCTGGAGCAGTACTTC.